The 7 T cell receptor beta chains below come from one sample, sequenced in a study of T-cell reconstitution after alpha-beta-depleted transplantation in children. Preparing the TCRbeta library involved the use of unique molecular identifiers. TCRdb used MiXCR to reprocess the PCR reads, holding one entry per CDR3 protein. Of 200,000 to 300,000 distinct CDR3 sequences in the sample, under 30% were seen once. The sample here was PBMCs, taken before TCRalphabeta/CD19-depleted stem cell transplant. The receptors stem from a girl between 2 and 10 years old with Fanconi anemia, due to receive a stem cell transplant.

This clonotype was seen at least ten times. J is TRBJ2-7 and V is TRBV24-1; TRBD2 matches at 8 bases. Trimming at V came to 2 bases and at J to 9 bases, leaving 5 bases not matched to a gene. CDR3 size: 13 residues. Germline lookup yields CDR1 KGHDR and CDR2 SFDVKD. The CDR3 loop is CATSDSGGRRQYF. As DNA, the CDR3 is TGTGCCACCAGTGATTCTGGCGGGAGGCGGCAGTACTTC.

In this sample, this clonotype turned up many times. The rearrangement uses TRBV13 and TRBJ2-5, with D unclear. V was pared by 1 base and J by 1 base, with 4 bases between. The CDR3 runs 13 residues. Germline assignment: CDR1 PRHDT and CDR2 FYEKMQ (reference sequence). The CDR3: CASSLVSQETQYF. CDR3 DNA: TGTGCCAGCAGCTTAGTATCCCAAGAGACCCAGTACTTC.

The CDR3 DNA reads as TGTGCCAGCAGCAACTTTCGAGGGACTCCGTACCAAGAGACCCAGTACTTC. Its protein product is CASSNFRGTPYQETQYF. The gene calls are TRBV12-3 or TRBV12-4 and TRBJ2-5; maybe TRBD2 (6 bases). Trimming removed 6 bases at V and 0 bases at J, with 20 bases between. CDR3 length equals 17 residues.

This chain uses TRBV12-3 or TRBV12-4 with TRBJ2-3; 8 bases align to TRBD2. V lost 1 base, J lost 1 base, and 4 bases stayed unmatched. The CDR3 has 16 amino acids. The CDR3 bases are TGTGCCAGCAGTTTAGTCTCAGCGGGGGGCACAGATACGCAGTATTTT. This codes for CASSLVSAGGTDTQYF.

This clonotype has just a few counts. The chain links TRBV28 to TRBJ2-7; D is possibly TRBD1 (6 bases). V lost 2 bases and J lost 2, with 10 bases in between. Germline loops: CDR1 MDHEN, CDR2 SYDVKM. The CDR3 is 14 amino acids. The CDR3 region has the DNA TGTGCCAGCAGTTTAACAGGGATGGCCTACGAGCAGTACTTC. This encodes CASSLTGMAYEQYF. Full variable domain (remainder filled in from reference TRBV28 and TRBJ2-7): DVKVTQSSRYLVKRTGEKVFLECVQDMDHENMFWYRQDPGLGLRLIYFSYDVKMKEKGDIPEGYSVSREKKERFSLILESASTNQTSMYLCASSLTGMAYEQYFGPGTRLTVT.

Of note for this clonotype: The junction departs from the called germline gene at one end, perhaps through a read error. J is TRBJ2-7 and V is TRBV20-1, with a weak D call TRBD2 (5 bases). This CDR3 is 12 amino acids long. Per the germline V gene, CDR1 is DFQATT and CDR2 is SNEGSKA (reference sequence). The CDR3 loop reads CSARAVPYEQYF. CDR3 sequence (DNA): TGCAGTGCCAGAGCGGTCCCCTACGAGCAGTACTTC.

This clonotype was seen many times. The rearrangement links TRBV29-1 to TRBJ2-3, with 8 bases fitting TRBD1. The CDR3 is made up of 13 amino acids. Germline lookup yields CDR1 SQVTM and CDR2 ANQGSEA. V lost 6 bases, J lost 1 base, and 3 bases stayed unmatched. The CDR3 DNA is TGCAGCGTGACAGGGGCGGGCACAGATACGCAGTATTTT. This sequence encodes CSVTGAGTDTQYF.